The T cell receptor beta chain described here comes from a study of lymphopenia after photon versus proton radiotherapy. TCRdb's table, derived via immunoSEQ multiplex PCR, lists solely in-frame clones and lacks some. The table includes about 30,000 clones, 94% detected once. The CDR3 runs 15 residues. Germline loops: CDR1 LGHNA, CDR2 YSLEER. V lost 2 bases, J lost 0 bases, and 10 bases lay in between. The sequences come from peripheral blood, collected from a patient treated with photon-based radiotherapy. V is TRBV4-3 and J is TRBJ1-1; D gene unclear. This clonotype originated in a woman aged 50 to 60 with cholangiocarcinoma. In DNA, the CDR3 is TGCGCCAGCAGCCAAATCAGGACCGTGAACACTGAAGCTTTCTTT. Protein sequence: CASSQIRTVNTEAFF.